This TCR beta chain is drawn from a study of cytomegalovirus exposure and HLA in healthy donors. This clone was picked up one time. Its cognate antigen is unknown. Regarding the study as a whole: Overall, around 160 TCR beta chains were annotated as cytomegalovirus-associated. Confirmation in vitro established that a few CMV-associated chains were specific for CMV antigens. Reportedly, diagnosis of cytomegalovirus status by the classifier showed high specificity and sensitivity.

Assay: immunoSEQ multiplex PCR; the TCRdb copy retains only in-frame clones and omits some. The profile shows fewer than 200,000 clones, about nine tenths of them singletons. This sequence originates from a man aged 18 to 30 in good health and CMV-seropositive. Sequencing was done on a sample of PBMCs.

The CDR3 DNA follows: TGTGCCAGCATGGCGGGGGGGCTAAATACGCAGTATTTT. Its translation: CASMAGGLNTQYF. This rearrangement joins TRBV6-1 to TRBJ2-3; 9 bases are shared with TRBD2. The CDR3 length is 13 residues. With V trimmed by 7 bases and J by 7 bases, 6 bases remained unmatched. Germline CDR1 is MNHNS and CDR2 is SASEGT.